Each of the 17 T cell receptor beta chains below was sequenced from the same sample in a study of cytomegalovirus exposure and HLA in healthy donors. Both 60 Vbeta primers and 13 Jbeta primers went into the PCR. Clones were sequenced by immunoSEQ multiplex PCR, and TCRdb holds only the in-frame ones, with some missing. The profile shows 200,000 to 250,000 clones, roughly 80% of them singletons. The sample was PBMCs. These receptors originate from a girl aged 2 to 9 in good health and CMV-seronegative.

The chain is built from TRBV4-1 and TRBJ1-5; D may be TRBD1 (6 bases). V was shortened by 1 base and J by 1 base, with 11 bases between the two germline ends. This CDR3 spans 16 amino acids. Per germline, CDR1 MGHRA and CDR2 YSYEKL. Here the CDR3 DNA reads TGCGCCAGCAGCCAAGCCACAGGGAACAGCAATCAGCCCCAGCATTTT. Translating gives CASSQATGNSNQPQHF.

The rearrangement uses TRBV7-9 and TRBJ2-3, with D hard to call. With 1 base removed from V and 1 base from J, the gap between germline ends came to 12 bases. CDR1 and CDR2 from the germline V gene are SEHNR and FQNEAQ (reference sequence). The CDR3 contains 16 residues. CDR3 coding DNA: TGTGCCAGCAGCTTAGGTGAAAGTGCGGGCACAGATACGCAGTATTTT. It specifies CASSLGESAGTDTQYF.

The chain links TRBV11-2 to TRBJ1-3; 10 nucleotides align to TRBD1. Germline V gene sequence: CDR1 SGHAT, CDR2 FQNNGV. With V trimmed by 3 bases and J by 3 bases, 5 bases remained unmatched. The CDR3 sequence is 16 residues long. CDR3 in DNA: TGTGCCAGCAGCTTTCGTTGGACAGGGGGTGGAAACACCATATATTTT. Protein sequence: CASSFRWTGGGNTIYF. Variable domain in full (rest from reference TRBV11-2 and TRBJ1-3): EAGVAQSPRYKIIEKRQSVAFWCNPISGHATLYWYQQILGQGPKLLIQFQNNGVVDDSQLPKDRFSAERLKGVDSTLKIQPAKLEDSAVYLCASSFRWTGGGNTIYFGEGSWLTVV.

The CDR3 reads CASSPLVRPYNEQFF. The CDR3 DNA reads TGTGCCAGCAGCCCCCTAGTTAGGCCCTACAATGAGCAGTTCTTC. J is TRBJ2-1 and V is TRBV11-2; D is ambiguous. Trimming left V 5 bases short and J 2 bases short, with 13 bases between. This CDR3 comprises 15 residues. Looked up from germline, CDR1 is SGHAT and CDR2 is FQNNGV.

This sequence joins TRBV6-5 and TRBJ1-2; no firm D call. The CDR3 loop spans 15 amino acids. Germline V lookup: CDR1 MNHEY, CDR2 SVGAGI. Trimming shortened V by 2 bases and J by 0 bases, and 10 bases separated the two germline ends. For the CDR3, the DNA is TGTGCCAGCAGTTACCTGGCCGCCTCTAACTATGGCTACACCTTC. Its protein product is CASSYLAASNYGYTF.

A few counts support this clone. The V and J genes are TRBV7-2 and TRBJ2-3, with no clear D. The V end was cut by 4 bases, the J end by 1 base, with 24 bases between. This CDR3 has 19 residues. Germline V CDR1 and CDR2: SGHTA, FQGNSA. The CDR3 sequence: CASSSPHDLGTWGTDTQYF. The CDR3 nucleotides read TGTGCCAGCAGCTCGCCCCATGATTTGGGCACGTGGGGCACAGATACGCAGTATTTT. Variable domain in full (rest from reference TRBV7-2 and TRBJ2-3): GAGVSQSPSNKVTEKGKDVELRCDPISGHTALYWYRQSLGQGLEFLIYFQGNSAPDKSGLPSDRFSAERTGGSVSTLTIQRTQQEDSAVYLCASSSPHDLGTWGTDTQYFGPGTRLTVL.

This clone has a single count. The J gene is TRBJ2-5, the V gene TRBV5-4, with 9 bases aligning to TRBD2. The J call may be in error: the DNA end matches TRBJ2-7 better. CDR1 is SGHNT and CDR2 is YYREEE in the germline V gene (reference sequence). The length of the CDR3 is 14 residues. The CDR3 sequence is CAGTWREGFYEQYF. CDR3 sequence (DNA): TGTGCCGGGACTTGGCGGGAGGGCTTCTACGAGCAGTACTTC.

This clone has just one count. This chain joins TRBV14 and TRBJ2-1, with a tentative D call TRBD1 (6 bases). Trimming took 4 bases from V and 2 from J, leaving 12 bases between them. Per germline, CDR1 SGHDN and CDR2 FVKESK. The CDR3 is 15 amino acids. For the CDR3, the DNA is TGTGCCAGCAGCCTCGGACAGCAGGCCTACAATGAGCAGTTCTTC. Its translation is CASSLGQQAYNEQFF.

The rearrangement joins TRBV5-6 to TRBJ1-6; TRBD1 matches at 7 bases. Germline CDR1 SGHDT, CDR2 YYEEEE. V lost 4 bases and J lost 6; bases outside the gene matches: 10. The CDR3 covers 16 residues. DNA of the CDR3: TGTGCCAGCAGCGCCGGGACAGCTGTAATTAATTCACCCCTCCACTTT. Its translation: CASSAGTAVINSPLHF.

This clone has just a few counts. The CDR3 here is CASSLQGPYGYTF. CDR3 sequence (DNA): TGTGCCAGCAGCCTGCAGGGCCCCTATGGCTACACCTTC. V is TRBV9 and J is TRBJ1-2, with D possibly being TRBD1 (5 bases). Trimming cost V 4 bases and J 4 bases, with 11 bases left between them. The CDR3 contains 13 residues. CDR1 and CDR2 (germline): SGDLS, YYNGEE. The full variable domain, in which reference TRBV9 and TRBJ1-2 provide the parts outside the CDR3, is DSGVTQTPKHLITATGQRVTLRCSPRSGDLSVYWYQQSLDQGLQFLIQYYNGEERAKGNILERFSAQQFPDLHSELNLSSLELGDSALYFCASSLQGPYGYTFGSGTRLTVV.

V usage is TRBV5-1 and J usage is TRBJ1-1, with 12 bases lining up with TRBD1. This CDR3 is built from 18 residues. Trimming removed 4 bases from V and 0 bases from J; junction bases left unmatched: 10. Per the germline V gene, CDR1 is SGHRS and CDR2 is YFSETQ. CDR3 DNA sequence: TGCGCCAGCAGCCCGGGGGACAGGGGGCGCGTGATGAACACTGAAGCTTTCTTT. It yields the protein CASSPGDRGRVMNTEAFF.

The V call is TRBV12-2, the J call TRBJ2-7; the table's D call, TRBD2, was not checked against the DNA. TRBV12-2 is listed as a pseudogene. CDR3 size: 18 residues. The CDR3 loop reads CASRPPKVGAGGSYEQYF. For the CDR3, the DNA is TGTGCAAGTCGCCCCCCCAAGGTCGGGGCGGGAGGCTCCTACGAGCAGTACTTC.

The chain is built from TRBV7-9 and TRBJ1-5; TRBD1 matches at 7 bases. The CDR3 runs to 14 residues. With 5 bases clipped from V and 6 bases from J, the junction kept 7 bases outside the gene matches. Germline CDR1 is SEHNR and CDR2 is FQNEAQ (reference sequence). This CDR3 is CASSLTGRGQPQHF. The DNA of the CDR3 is TGTGCCAGCAGCCTGACAGGGCGGGGTCAGCCCCAGCATTTT.

The chain's CDR3 is CASSLEGRGHTEAFF. The DNA of the CDR3 is TGTGCCAGCAGTTTAGAGGGCAGGGGGCACACTGAAGCTTTCTTT. The J gene is TRBJ1-1, the V gene TRBV27, with 8 bases aligning to TRBD1. V was pared by 2 bases and J by 3 bases, with 5 bases of the junction left unmatched. The CDR3 sequence is 15 residues long. Per germline, CDR1 MNHEY and CDR2 SMNVEV (reference sequence).

The CDR3 loop is CASSISGDPTPYGYTF. The CDR3 DNA reads as TGTGCCAGTAGTATATCAGGGGACCCCACCCCCTATGGCTACACCTTC. The rearrangement joins TRBV19 to TRBJ1-2, with D possibly being TRBD1 (6 bases). The germline CDR1 and CDR2 sequences are LNHDA and SQIVND (reference sequence). Trimming removed 2 bases at V and 4 bases at J, with 17 bases between. The CDR3 totals 16 residues.

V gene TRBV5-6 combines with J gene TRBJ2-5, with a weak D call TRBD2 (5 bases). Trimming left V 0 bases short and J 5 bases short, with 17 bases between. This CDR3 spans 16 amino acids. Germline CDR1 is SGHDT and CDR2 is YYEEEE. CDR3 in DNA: TGTGCCAGCAGCTTGGGAGCAAGCGCTAGAGGGGAGACCCAGTACTTC. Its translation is CASSLGASARGETQYF.

In DNA, the CDR3 is TGTGCCAGCAGCCCCCAGGTCCCCTCCTACAATGAGCAGTTCTTC. Translating it yields CASSPQVPSYNEQFF. The chain combines TRBV7-9 with TRBJ2-1; no clear D gene. This CDR3 contains 15 residues. V gave up 5 bases and J gave up 0 bases, with 11 bases separating them. The V gene's germline CDR1 is SEHNR and CDR2 FQNEAQ (reference sequence).